This section outlines one T cell receptor (beta chain) sequence together with its context. Sequenced by immunoSEQ multiplex PCR; TCRdb stores in-frame clones only, minus some. The sample lists some 270,000 clones; roughly 84% were seen once. The sample belongs to a study of blood T cell repertoires in COVID-19. V trimming: 5 bases; J trimming: 2 bases; junction bases outside the gene matches: 9. Germline V CDR1 and CDR2: MDHEN, SYDVKM. The CDR3 spans 16 residues. This rearrangement joins TRBV28 to TRBJ2-7, with 10 bases matching TRBD1. The sample was peripheral blood. This TCR came from a human donor with COVID-19, enrolled during active disease. The donor label of this sample is uncertain. The CDR3, as DNA: TGTGCCAGCAGTCCACGCGGGACAGGGGCCACCTACGAGCAGTACTTC. It translates to CASSPRGTGATYEQYF.